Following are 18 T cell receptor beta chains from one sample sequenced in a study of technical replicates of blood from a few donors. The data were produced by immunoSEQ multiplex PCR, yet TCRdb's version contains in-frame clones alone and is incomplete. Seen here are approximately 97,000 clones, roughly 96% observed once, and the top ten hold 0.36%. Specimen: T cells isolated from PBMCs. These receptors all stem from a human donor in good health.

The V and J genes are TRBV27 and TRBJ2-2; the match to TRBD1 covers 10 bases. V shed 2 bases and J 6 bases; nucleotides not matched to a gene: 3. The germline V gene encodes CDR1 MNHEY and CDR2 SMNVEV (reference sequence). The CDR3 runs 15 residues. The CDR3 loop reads CASSLGQGGAGELFF. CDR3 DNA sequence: TGTGCCAGCAGTTTAGGACAGGGGGGGGCCGGGGAGCTGTTTTTT.

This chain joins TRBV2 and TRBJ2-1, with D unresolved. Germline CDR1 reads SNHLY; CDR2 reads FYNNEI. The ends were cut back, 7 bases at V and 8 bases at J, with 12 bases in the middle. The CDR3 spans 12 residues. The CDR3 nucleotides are TGTGCCAGCATTGCCCCCCGGTATGAGCAGTTCTTC. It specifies CASIAPRYEQFF.

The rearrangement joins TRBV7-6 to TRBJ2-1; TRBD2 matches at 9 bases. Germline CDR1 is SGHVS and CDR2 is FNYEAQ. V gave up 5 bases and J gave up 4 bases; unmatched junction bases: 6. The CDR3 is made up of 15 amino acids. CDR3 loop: CASSRLAAGYNEQFF. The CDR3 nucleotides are TGTGCCAGCAGCCGACTAGCGGCAGGGTACAATGAGCAGTTCTTC.

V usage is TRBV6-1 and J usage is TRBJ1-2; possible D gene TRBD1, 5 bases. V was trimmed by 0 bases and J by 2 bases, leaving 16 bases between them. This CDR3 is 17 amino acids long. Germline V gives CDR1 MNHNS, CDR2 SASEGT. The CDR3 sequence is CASSEAPLRASNYGYTF. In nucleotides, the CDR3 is TGTGCCAGCAGTGAAGCGCCACTCAGGGCGTCCAACTATGGCTACACCTTC.

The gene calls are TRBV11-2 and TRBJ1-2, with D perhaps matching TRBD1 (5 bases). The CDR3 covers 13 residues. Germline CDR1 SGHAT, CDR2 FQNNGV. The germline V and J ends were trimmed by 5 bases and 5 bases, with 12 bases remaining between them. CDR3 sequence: CASSEGLQYGYTF. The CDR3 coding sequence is TGTGCCAGCAGCGAGGGACTGCAGTATGGCTACACCTTC.

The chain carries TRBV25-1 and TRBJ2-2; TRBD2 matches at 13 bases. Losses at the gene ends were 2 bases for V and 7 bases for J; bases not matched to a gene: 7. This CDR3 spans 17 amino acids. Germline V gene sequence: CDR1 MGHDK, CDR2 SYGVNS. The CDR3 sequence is CASSEIALAGGVGELFF. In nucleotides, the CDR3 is TGTGCCAGCAGTGAAATTGCACTAGCGGGAGGGGTCGGGGAGCTGTTTTTT. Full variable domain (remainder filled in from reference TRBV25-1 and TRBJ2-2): EADIYQTPRYLVIGTGKKITLECSQTMGHDKMYWYQQDPGMELHLIHYSYGVNSTEKGDLSSESTVSRIRTEHFPLTLESARPSHTSQYLCASSEIALAGGVGELFFGEGSRLTVL.

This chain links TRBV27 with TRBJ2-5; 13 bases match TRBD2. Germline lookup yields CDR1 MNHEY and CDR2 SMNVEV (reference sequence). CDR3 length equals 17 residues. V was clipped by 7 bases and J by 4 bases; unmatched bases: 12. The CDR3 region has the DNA TGTGCCAGCAAACCCCCAGTACTAGCGGGAGGGCGAGAGACCCAGTACTTC. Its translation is CASKPPVLAGGRETQYF.

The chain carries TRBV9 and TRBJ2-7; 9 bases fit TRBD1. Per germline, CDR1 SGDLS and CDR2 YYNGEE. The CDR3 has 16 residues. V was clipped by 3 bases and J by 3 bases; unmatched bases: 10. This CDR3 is CASSERPGQGLYEQYF. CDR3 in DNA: TGTGCCAGCAGCGAGAGACCGGGACAGGGCCTCTACGAGCAGTACTTC.

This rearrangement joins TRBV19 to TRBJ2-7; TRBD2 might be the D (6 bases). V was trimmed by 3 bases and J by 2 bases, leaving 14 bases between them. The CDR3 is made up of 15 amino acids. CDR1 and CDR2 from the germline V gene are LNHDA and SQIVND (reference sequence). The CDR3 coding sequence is TGTGCCAGTAGTATTGCGGAGGGGCCTGCCTACGAGCAGTACTTC. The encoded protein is CASSIAEGPAYEQYF.

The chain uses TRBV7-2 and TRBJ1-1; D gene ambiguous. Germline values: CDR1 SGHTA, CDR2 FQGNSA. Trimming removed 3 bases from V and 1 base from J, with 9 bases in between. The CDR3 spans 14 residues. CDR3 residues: CASSLRVWNTEAFF. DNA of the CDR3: TGTGCCAGCAGCTTGAGGGTTTGGAACACTGAAGCTTTCTTT.

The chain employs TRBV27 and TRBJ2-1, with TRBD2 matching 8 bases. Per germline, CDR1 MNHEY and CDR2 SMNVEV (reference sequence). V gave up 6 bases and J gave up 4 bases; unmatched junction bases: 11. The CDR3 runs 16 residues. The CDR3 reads CASSPAHEREYNEQFF. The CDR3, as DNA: TGTGCCAGCAGCCCCGCGCATGAGCGGGAGTACAATGAGCAGTTCTTC.

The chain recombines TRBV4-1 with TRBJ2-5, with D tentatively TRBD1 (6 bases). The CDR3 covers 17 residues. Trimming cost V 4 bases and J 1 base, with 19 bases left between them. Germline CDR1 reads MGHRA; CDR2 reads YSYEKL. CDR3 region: CASSLHYYWTAQETQYF. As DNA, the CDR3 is TGCGCCAGCAGCCTCCATTACTACTGGACAGCCCAAGAGACCCAGTACTTC.

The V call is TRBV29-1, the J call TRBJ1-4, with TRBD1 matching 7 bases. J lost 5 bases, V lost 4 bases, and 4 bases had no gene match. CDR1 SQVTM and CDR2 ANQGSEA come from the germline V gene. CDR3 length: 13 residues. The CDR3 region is CSVGAGGNEKLFF. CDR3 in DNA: TGCAGCGTTGGGGCAGGGGGGAATGAAAAACTGTTTTTT.

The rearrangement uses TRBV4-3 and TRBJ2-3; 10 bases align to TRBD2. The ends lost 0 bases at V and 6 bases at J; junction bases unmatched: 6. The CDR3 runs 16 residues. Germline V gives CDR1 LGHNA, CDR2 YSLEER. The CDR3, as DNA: TGCGCCAGCAGCCAAGATATAACTAGCGGGATGGATACGCAGTATTTT. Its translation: CASSQDITSGMDTQYF.

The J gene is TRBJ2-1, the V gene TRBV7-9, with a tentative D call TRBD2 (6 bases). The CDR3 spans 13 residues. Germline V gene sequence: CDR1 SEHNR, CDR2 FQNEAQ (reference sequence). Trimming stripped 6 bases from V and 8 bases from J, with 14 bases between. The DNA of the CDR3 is TGTGCCAGCAGAGGGATGGGGGGACATGAGCAGTTCTTC. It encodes CASRGMGGHEQFF. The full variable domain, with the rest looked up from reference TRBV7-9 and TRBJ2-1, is DTGVSQNPRHKITKRGQNVTFRCDPISEHNRLYWYRQTLGQGPEFLTYFQNEAQLEKSRLLSDRFSAERPKGSFSTLEIQRTEQGDSAMYLCASRGMGGHEQFFGPGTRLTVL.

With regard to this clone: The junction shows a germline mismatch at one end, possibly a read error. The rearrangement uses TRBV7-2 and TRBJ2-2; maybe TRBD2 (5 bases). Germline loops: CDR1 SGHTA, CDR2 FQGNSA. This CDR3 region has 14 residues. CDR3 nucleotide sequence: TGTGCCAGCAGCTTAGTGAGGGCCACCCGGGAGCTGTTTTTT. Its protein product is CASSLVRATRELFF.

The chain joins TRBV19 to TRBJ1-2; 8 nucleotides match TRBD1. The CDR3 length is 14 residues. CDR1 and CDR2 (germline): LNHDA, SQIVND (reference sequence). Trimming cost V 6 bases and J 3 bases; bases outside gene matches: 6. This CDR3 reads CASRRSQGDYGYTF. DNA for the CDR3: TGTGCCAGTAGACGATCACAGGGGGACTATGGCTACACCTTC.

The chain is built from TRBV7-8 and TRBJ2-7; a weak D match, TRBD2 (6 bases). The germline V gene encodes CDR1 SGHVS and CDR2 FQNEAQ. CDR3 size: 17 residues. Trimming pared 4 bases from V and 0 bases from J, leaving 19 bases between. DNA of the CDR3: TGTGCCAGCAGCTGGAGACTAGAAACAGACAACTCCTACGAGCAGTACTTC. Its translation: CASSWRLETDNSYEQYF.